The 20 T cell receptor beta chains below all came from one sample that was sequenced in a study of blood T cell repertoires in COVID-19. Sequencing used immunoSEQ multiplex PCR; TCRdb keeps in-frame clones, though not all of them. Of 230,000 or so clones listed, around 82% are singletons. The sample taken for sequencing was peripheral blood. The source is a man aged 50 to 60 with active or convalescent COVID-19.

V usage is TRBV6-2 or TRBV6-3 and J usage is TRBJ1-5; D possibly corresponds to TRBD1 (6 bases). Germline CDR1 MNHEY, CDR2 SVGEGT. The CDR3 sequence is 16 residues long. Trimming shortened V by 5 bases and J by 4 bases, and 18 bases separated the two germline ends. The CDR3 sequence is CASSLIGGAGNQPQHF. The DNA of the CDR3 is TGTGCCAGCAGTCTCATTGGGGGGGCTGGGAATCAGCCCCAGCATTTT.

This sequence joins TRBV5-5 and TRBJ1-3, with D uncertain. Trimming took off 6 bases at V and 4 bases at J, with 17 bases between the two ends. This CDR3 contains 15 residues. Germline lookup yields CDR1 SGHKS and CDR2 YYEKEE (reference sequence). CDR3: CASTSLASTGNTIYF. CDR3 DNA sequence: TGTGCCAGCACCTCATTAGCATCAACCGGAAACACCATATATTTT.

This rearrangement joins TRBV7-6 to TRBJ2-2, with 9 bases matching TRBD1. The CDR3 sequence is 16 residues long. V trimming: 1 base; J trimming: 4 bases; junction bases outside the gene matches: 4. CDR1 is SGHVS, CDR2 FNYEAQ, per germline. CDR3 sequence reads: CASSLVGTGITGELFF. CDR3 nucleotides: TGTGCCAGCAGCTTAGTTGGGACAGGGATCACCGGGGAGCTGTTTTTT.

The chain carries TRBV2 and TRBJ2-7; 7 nucleotides line up with TRBD1. V lost 6 bases to trimming and J lost 3 bases; unmatched junction nucleotides: 5. CDR3 length: 13 residues. CDR1 and CDR2 from the germline V gene are SNHLY and FYNNEI. The CDR3 DNA reads as TGTGCCAGCAGGGTGGGACAGATCTACGAGCAGTACTTC. Translated, it gives CASRVGQIYEQYF.

The chain carries TRBV9 and TRBJ1-1, with D possibly TRBD1 on 5 matching bases. Per germline, CDR1 SGDLS and CDR2 YYNGEE. Deletions cut 3 bases from V and 4 bases from J, with 10 bases between. This CDR3 is 13 amino acids long. The CDR3 loop is CASSEGYITEAFF. CDR3 DNA: TGTGCCAGCAGCGAGGGGTACATCACTGAAGCTTTCTTT.

The genes are TRBV7-9 and TRBJ1-1; tentatively, D is TRBD1 (6 bases). With 7 bases removed from V and 6 bases from J, the gap between germline ends came to 12 bases. This CDR3 has 12 residues. Germline-derived CDR1 and CDR2 are SEHNR and FQNEAQ (reference sequence). The CDR3 DNA follows: TGTGCCAGCAAAGCGGCAGGGGCTGAAGCTTTCTTT. Its protein is CASKAAGAEAFF.

Only one count was recorded for this clone. This chain uses TRBV7-9 with TRBJ2-3; 8 nucleotides match TRBD2. CDR1 is SEHNR, CDR2 FQNEAQ, per germline (reference sequence). Trimming took 5 bases from V and 4 from J; bases not matched to a gene: 11. CDR3 length: 16 amino acids. CDR3 DNA sequence: TGTGCCAGCAGCCTTAATCCGGGGGGGCTCGCAGATACGCAGTATTTT. This gives the protein CASSLNPGGLADTQYF. The full variable domain, its missing parts supplied by reference TRBV7-9 and TRBJ2-3, is DTGVSQNPRHKITKRGQNVTFRCDPISEHNRLYWYRQTLGQGPEFLTYFQNEAQLEKSRLLSDRFSAERPKGSFSTLEIQRTEQGDSAMYLCASSLNPGGLADTQYFGPGTRLTVL.

J is TRBJ1-4 and V is TRBV2; TRBD1 aligns across 9 bases. The J segment lost 10 bases and the V segment lost 1 base, leaving 1 base of the junction unmatched. CDR1 and CDR2 from the germline V gene are SNHLY and FYNNEI. The CDR3 extends over 13 amino acids. The CDR3 protein is CASSEDRGPKLFF. CDR3 in DNA: TGTGCCAGCAGTGAAGACAGGGGGCCAAAACTGTTTTTT.

The chain employs TRBV15 and TRBJ1-5; D is unresolved. Trimming took 0 bases from V and 0 from J, leaving 6 bases between them. Germline CDR1 and CDR2: LNHNV and YYDKDF (reference sequence). This CDR3 contains 15 residues. The CDR3 region is CATSREQNSNQPQHF. The CDR3 coding sequence is TGTGCCACCAGCAGAGAACAGAATAGCAATCAGCCCCAGCATTTT.

The chain joins TRBV7-9 to TRBJ1-5; 7 nucleotides align to TRBD1. Germline-derived CDR1 and CDR2 are SEHNR and FQNEAQ (reference sequence). The CDR3 totals 16 residues. The V segment lost 5 bases and the J segment 2 bases; nucleotides outside the gene matches: 9. CDR3 sequence (DNA): TGTGCCAGCAGCCGCGACACAGGGGTGGGCAATCAGCCCCAGCATTTT. This gives the protein CASSRDTGVGNQPQHF.

The chain carries TRBV28 and TRBJ1-5; D gene ambiguous. Looked up from germline, CDR1 is MDHEN and CDR2 is SYDVKM. V lost 8 bases and J 8 bases, leaving 13 bases between the germline ends. This CDR3 is 12 amino acids long. The CDR3 spells CASEIEGKPQHF. Here the CDR3 DNA reads TGTGCCAGCGAAATAGAGGGTAAGCCCCAGCATTTT.

The rearrangement links TRBV15 to TRBJ1-1; D gene unclear. CDR3 length: 12 residues. V was pared by 1 base and J by 5 bases, with 5 bases between. Germline V gene sequence: CDR1 LNHNV, CDR2 YYDKDF (reference sequence). The CDR3 here is CATSRVPTEAFF. CDR3 DNA sequence: TGTGCCACCAGCAGAGTCCCGACTGAAGCTTTCTTT.

This chain links TRBV28 with TRBJ2-7; TRBD1 aligns across 8 bases. The germline CDR1 and CDR2 sequences are MDHEN and SYDVKM. V lost 5 bases and J lost 7; bases outside the gene matches: 10. The length of the CDR3 is 14 residues. CDR3 coding DNA: TGTGCCAGCAGTCCACGGACAGGGACGGGGGAGCAGTACTTC. It specifies CASSPRTGTGEQYF.

The chain recombines TRBV19 with TRBJ2-6; no definite D call. The CDR3 spans 15 residues. The V and J ends lost 3 bases and 2 bases respectively, with 8 bases between them. Germline lookup yields CDR1 LNHDA and CDR2 SQIVND (reference sequence). The DNA of the CDR3 is TGTGCCAGTAGTATTCGTGTAACTGGGGCCAACGTCCTGACTTTC. Amino acids: CASSIRVTGANVLTF.

This chain uses TRBV5-4 with TRBJ1-2; 7 bases line up with TRBD1. Germline V gene lookup returns CDR1 SGHNT and CDR2 YYREEE (reference sequence). V lost 0 bases and J lost 8; bases outside the gene matches: 4. The CDR3 runs 13 residues. CDR3 amino acids: CASSLATGDGYTF. In DNA form, the CDR3 reads TGTGCCAGCAGCTTGGCCACAGGGGACGGCTACACCTTC.

The V gene is TRBV2, the J gene TRBJ2-1; 8 bases map to TRBD2. V shed 1 base and J 9 bases; nucleotides not matched to a gene: 5. This CDR3 contains 14 residues. The V gene's germline CDR1 is SNHLY and CDR2 FYNNEI. CDR3 sequence: CASSEGLARGEQFF. CDR3 bases: TGTGCCAGCAGTGAAGGACTAGCGAGGGGTGAGCAGTTCTTC.

The CDR3: CASSFGRGDTQYF. CDR3 nucleotide sequence: TGTGCCAGCAGCTTTGGCCGCGGAGATACGCAGTATTTT. This chain uses TRBV11-3 with TRBJ2-3, with D unresolved. Germline loops: CDR1 SGHNT, CDR2 YENEEA. With 3 bases removed from V and 5 bases from J, the gap between germline ends came to 9 bases. There are 13 residues in the CDR3.

V and J are TRBV15 and TRBJ2-1; 7 bases map to TRBD2. The CDR3 has 16 amino acids. V shed 0 bases, J shed 9 bases, and the junction held 11 bases outside the gene matches. The germline V gene encodes CDR1 LNHNV and CDR2 YYDKDF (reference sequence). The CDR3 region is CATSRDLGGVLGEQFF. For the CDR3, the DNA is TGTGCCACCAGCAGAGATTTGGGAGGGGTCCTCGGTGAGCAGTTCTTC.

This rearrangement joins TRBV28 to TRBJ1-1, with D perhaps TRBD1 (5 bases). This CDR3 region has 14 residues. V lost 3 bases and J lost 0, with 8 bases in between. Looked up from germline, CDR1 is MDHEN and CDR2 is SYDVKM. CDR3 loop: CASSFGAVNTEAFF. CDR3 nucleotides: TGTGCCAGCAGTTTTGGGGCCGTGAACACTGAAGCTTTCTTT.

This chain uses TRBV5-5 with TRBJ2-7; D remains unclear. The germline V and J ends were trimmed by 4 bases and 6 bases, with 17 bases remaining between them. The V gene's germline CDR1 is SGHKS and CDR2 YYEKEE (reference sequence). The length of the CDR3 is 14 residues. The CDR3 bases are TGTGCCAGCAGCCCCGGGTCCCTTCGGCCCGAGCAGTACTTC. It encodes CASSPGSLRPEQYF.